The rows below give T cell receptor beta chains drawn from one sample of a study of radiation and T cells in renal cell carcinoma. Sequencing used immunoSEQ multiplex PCR; TCRdb keeps in-frame clones, though not all of them. Of some 80,000 clones listed, around 78% were seen once; the top ten hold about 2.4%. The sample in question was blood, obtained from a patient whose treatment included radiotherapy and nephrectomy. The receptors originated from a woman aged 55-69 years with renal cell carcinoma. Each CDR3 is given with its conserved first and last residue. The D gene is left open where the match is weak. Part of the rows lack a size; the others show once, few, many or a class for expanded clones.

J gene: TRBJ2-7
V gene: TRBV29-1
clone size: -
CDR3 length: 10
D gene: -
CDR3 DNA: TGCAGCGCGGTGGGAGGCGAGCAGTACTTC
CDR3 protein: CSAVGGEQYF

J gene: TRBJ2-7
V gene: TRBV6-5
clone size: -
CDR3 length: 14
D gene: -
CDR3 DNA: TGTGCCAGCAGTCTCCTATCAGGGTTCTCTGAGCAGTACTTC
CDR3 protein: CASSLLSGFSEQYF

J gene: TRBJ2-1
V gene: TRBV6-5
clone size: -
CDR3 length: 13
D gene: -
CDR3 DNA: TGTGCCAGCACCAGGACAGCCAACAATGAGCAGTTCTTC
CDR3 protein: CASTRTANNEQFF

J gene: TRBJ1-5
V gene: TRBV15
clone size: few
CDR3 length: 15
D gene: TRBD1
CDR3 DNA: TGTGCCACCAGCAGAGATCCGACAGGGCCTCAGCCCCAGCATTTT
CDR3 protein: CATSRDPTGPQPQHF

J gene: TRBJ2-7
V gene: TRBV5-1
clone size: -
CDR3 length: 13
D gene: -
CDR3 DNA: TGCGCCAGCAGCTTGGGGGACGGATACGAGCAGTACTTC
CDR3 protein: CASSLGDGYEQYF

J gene: TRBJ2-7
V gene: TRBV5-4
clone size: -
CDR3 length: 14
D gene: -
CDR3 DNA: TGTGCCAGCAGCTTGTCGCTCACCTCCTACGAGCAGTACTTC
CDR3 protein: CASSLSLTSYEQYF

J gene: TRBJ2-7
V gene: TRBV28
clone size: -
CDR3 length: 15
D gene: -
CDR3 DNA: TGTGCCAGCAGTTCGACCCAGGGGTGGACTCACGAGCAGTACTTC
CDR3 protein: CASSSTQGWTHEQYF

J gene: TRBJ2-7
V gene: TRBV28
clone size: -
CDR3 length: 15
D gene: -
CDR3 DNA: TGTGCCAGCAGCAGACAGGCACCCAAGACCTACGAGCAGTACTTC
CDR3 protein: CASSRQAPKTYEQYF

J gene: TRBJ2-1
V gene: TRBV19
clone size: few
CDR3 length: 15
D gene: TRBD2
CDR3 DNA: TGTGCCAGTAGTATAGCGGGGGGGTCCTTGAATGAGCAGTTCTTC
CDR3 protein: CASSIAGGSLNEQFF

J gene: TRBJ2-1
V gene: TRBV6-5
clone size: once
CDR3 length: 15
D gene: TRBD2
CDR3 DNA: TGTGCCAGCAGTTTCTTAGCGGGGACCGCCGGGGAGCAGTTCTTC
CDR3 protein: CASSFLAGTAGEQFF

J gene: TRBJ2-7
V gene: TRBV28
clone size: -
CDR3 length: 16
D gene: TRBD1
CDR3 DNA: TGTGCCAGCACCCAATTGGGTGGGACAGCCGTATACGAGCAGTACTTC
CDR3 protein: CASTQLGGTAVYEQYF

J gene: TRBJ2-7
V gene: TRBV12-1
clone size: -
CDR3 length: 15
D gene: -
CDR3 DNA: TGTGCCAGCAGCTCGCGGACTAGCGGGGACCCCGCGCAGTACTTC
CDR3 protein: CASSSRTSGDPAQYF

J gene: TRBJ1-2
V gene: TRBV28
clone size: -
CDR3 length: 14
D gene: TRBD1
CDR3 DNA: TGTGCCAGCAGTTTATCGGGACAGGGGGGTGGCTACACCTTC
CDR3 protein: CASSLSGQGGGYTF

J gene: TRBJ1-3
V gene: TRBV6-5
clone size: -
CDR3 length: 14
D gene: -
CDR3 DNA: TGTGCCAGTCGGAGGGGCGCGGGCGGAAACACCATATATTTT
CDR3 protein: CASRRGAGGNTIYF

J gene: TRBJ2-2
V gene: TRBV29-1
clone size: -
CDR3 length: 13
D gene: -
CDR3 DNA: TGCAGCGCTACCAGTGGAGGGGACGGGGAGCTGTTTTTT
CDR3 protein: CSATSGGDGELFF

J gene: TRBJ1-2
V gene: TRBV4-3
clone size: -
CDR3 length: 13
D gene: -
CDR3 DNA: TGCGCCAGCAGCCAAGCCCAGGGCCATGGCTACACCTTC
CDR3 protein: CASSQAQGHGYTF

J gene: TRBJ1-4
V gene: TRBV6-5
clone size: -
CDR3 length: 12
D gene: -
CDR3 DNA: TGTGCCAGCAACCCGGACGGTGAAAAACTGTTTTTT
CDR3 protein: CASNPDGEKLFF

J gene: TRBJ2-7
V gene: TRBV19
clone size: -
CDR3 length: 15
D gene: TRBD1
CDR3 DNA: TGTGCCAGTAGCCGAGGGACAGACGATAACTACGAGCAGTACTTC
CDR3 protein: CASSRGTDDNYEQYF

J gene: TRBJ1-2
V gene: TRBV4-1
clone size: -
CDR3 length: 14
D gene: -
CDR3 DNA: TGCGCCAGCAGCCAAGACTCAGGCCTCGCCGGCTACACCTTC
CDR3 protein: CASSQDSGLAGYTF

J gene: TRBJ2-1
V gene: TRBV10-3
clone size: -
CDR3 length: 15
D gene: -
CDR3 DNA: TGTGCCATCAGACCCACTGAGAGCTCCTACAATGAGCAGTTCTTC
CDR3 protein: CAIRPTESSYNEQFF